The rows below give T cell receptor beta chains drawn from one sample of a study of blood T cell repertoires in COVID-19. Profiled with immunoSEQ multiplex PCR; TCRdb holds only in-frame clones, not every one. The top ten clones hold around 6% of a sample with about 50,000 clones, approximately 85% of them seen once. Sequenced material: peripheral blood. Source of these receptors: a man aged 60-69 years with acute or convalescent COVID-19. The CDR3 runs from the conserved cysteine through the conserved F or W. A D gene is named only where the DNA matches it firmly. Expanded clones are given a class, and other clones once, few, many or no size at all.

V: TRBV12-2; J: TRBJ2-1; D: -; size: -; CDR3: CASRLARGPPFF; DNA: TGTGCAAGTCGCTTAGCGCGAGGGCCCCCGTTCTTC
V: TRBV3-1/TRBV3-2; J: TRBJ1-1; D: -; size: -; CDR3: CASSYSHQDTEAFF; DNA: TGTGCCAGCAGCTACTCCCATCAAGACACTGAAGCTTTCTTT
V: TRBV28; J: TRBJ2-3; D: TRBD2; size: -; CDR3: CASSYALAEGARGTQYF; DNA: TGTGCCAGCAGTTATGCACTAGCGGAAGGGGCACGGGGTACGCAGTATTTT
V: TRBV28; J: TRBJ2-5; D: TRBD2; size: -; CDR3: CASSSTSGGETQYF; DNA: TGTGCCAGCAGCTCGACTAGCGGGGGGGAGACCCAGTACTTC
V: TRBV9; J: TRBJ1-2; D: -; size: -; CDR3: CASSVGGDLGGYTF; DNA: TGTGCCAGCAGCGTAGGGGGGGATCTGGGTGGCTACACCTTC
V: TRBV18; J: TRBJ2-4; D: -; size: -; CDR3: CASSPNTVAKNIQYF; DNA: TGTGCCAGCTCACCAAACACAGTAGCCAAAAACATTCAGTACTTC
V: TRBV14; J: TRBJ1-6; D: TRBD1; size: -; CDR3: CASSRRTGRQSSPLHF; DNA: TGTGCCAGCAGCCGTCGGACAGGGAGACAGAGTTCACCCCTCCACTTT
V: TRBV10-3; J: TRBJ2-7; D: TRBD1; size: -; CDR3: CAISGLGQGSYEQYF; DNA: TGTGCCATCAGTGGGTTGGGACAGGGGTCCTACGAGCAGTACTTC
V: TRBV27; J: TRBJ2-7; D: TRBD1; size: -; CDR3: CASGDRGREQYF; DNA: TGTGCCAGCGGAGACAGGGGGCGAGAGCAGTACTTC
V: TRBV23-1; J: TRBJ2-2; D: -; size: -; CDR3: CASSQSAPHRNTGELFF; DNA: TGCGCCAGCAGTCAATCGGCCCCACACCGCAACACCGGGGAGCTGTTTTTT
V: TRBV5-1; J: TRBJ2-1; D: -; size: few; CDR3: CASSLQTRSYNEQFF; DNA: TGCGCCAGCAGCTTGCAAACTAGGTCCTACAATGAGCAGTTCTTC
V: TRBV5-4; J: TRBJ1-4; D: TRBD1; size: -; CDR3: CASTIQGVGEKLFF; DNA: TGTGCCAGCACCATACAGGGGGTAGGGGAAAAACTGTTTTTT
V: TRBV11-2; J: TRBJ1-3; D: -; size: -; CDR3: CASMTGIGLNTIYF; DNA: TGTGCCAGCATGACAGGAATTGGCCTAAACACCATATATTTT
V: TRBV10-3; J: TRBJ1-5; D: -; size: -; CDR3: CAISESAGNQPQHF; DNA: TGTGCCATCAGTGAGTCGGCCGGGAATCAGCCCCAGCATTTT
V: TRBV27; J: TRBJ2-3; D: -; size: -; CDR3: CASSAGGSRISTDTQYF; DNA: TGTGCCAGCAGTGCCGGGGGTAGCCGTATTAGCACAGATACGCAGTATTTT
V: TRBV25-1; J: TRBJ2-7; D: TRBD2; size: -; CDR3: CASSAPGLAGGYEQYF; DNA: TGTGCCAGCAGCGCTCCGGGACTAGCGGGAGGCTACGAGCAGTACTTC
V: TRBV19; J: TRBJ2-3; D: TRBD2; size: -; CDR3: CASTQLAGTDTQYF; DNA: TGTGCCAGTACCCAGCTAGCGGGGACAGATACGCAGTATTTT
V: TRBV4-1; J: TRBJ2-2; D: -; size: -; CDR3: CASSLQHANTGELFF; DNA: TGCGCCAGCAGCCTACAGCACGCGAACACCGGGGAGCTGTTTTTT
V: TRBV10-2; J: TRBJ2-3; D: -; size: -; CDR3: CASSESTGWARRDTQYF; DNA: TGCGCCAGCAGTGAGTCGACCGGGTGGGCAAGGAGGGATACGCAGTATTTT
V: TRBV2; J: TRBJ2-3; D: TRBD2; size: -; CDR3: CASSDRGLAGGSTDTQYF; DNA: TGTGCCAGCAGTGACCGGGGACTAGCGGGAGGGTCCACAGATACGCAGTATTTT
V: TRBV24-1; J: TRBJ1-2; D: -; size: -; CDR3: CATSDFADYGYTF; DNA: TGTGCCACCAGTGATTTTGCGGACTATGGCTACACCTTC
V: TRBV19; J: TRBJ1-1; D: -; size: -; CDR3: CASSMNSYDPEAFF; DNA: TGTGCCAGTAGTATGAACAGTTATGATCCTGAAGCTTTCTTT
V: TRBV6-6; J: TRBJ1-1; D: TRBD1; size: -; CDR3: CASRITGVNTEAFF; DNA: TGTGCCAGCAGAATTACAGGGGTCAACACTGAAGCTTTCTTT
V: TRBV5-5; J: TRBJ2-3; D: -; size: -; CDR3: CASSLTGSFTDTQYF; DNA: TGTGCCAGCAGCTTAACCGGGTCTTTCACAGATACGCAGTATTTT